This TCR beta chain comes out of a study of T-cell memory formation after mild COVID-19. Overall study findings and caveats: Specificity for SARS-CoV-2 was not confirmed among the second-wave clones peaking on day 37. Memory cells collected pre-infection included some clones that later responded, suggesting cross-reactive memory joined.

As to this clonotype: Antigen unknown.

This CDR3 is 16 amino acids long. In germline, CDR1 is SGDLS, CDR2 YYNGEE. The V and J ends lost 0 bases and 5 bases respectively, with 18 bases between them. One entry per CDR3 protein results from TCRdb running MiXCR on the 5' RACE reads. The sample has hundreds of thousands of distinct CDR3 sequences, 18% seen once. The receptor's source is an adult woman who had mild COVID-19 (a few samples of this study predate the infection). Cell type and time point are not known. The source material was PBMCs or a T cell subset sorted from them (not recorded which). J is TRBJ2-7 and V is TRBV9; possibly TRBD1 or TRBD2 for D (5 bases each). Here the CDR3 DNA reads TGTGCCAGCAGCGTAGGAGGGGACCCAAGGCTCCACGAGCAGTACTTC. Encoded protein: CASSVGGDPRLHEQYF.